This T cell receptor (beta chain) was found in a study of blood T cell repertoires in COVID-19. Across the study: Italy, Spain and the United States were the sources of the convalescent and acute COVID-19 samples. PBMCs, B-cell-depleted T cells, or T cells were the source of the cDNA or gDNA that made up the material.

Original processing methods: For nucleated cells, counts were estimated from reference gene primer amplification. Only in-frame clones appear in the TCRdb table, and some are missing; sequencing was by immunoSEQ multiplex PCR. That table gives V, J and clone size, and the DNA gave D and trimming. The data contain 200,000 to 300,000 clones, 83% of them seen just once; the ten biggest clones take up less than 6.5%. V was pared by 4 bases and J by 2 bases, with 10 bases between. CDR1 is SQVTM and CDR2 is ANQGSEA in the germline V gene. This CDR3 is 13 amino acids long. V and J are TRBV29-1 and TRBJ2-3, with a tentative D call TRBD2 (6 bases). The clonotype was recovered from a human donor in a cohort sampled during active COVID-19. Input material: peripheral blood. The CDR3 protein is CSVAGRYTDTQYF. Here the CDR3 DNA reads TGCAGCGTTGCGGGGAGGTACACAGATACGCAGTATTTT.